This entry is about one T cell receptor (beta chain). Other DNA sequences of this sample code for an identical CDR3. These data come from a study of blood T cell repertoires in COVID-19. The wider study: From the United States, Italy and Spain came samples of acute and convalescent COVID-19. The analysed material was cDNA or gDNA that came from T cells, B-cell-depleted T cells, or PBMCs.

Original analysis: Reference gene primer amplification in the assay estimated nucleated cell counts. Generated by immunoSEQ multiplex PCR, the TCRdb table keeps only in-frame clones and is missing some. The V and J calls and clone size are taken from that table; D and trimming were inferred from the DNA. The table records about 300,000 clones, about 80% of them present only once. This sequence was found in a woman in her 50s who had recovered from COVID-19. The material sequenced was peripheral blood.

DNA for the CDR3: TGTGCCAGCAGCTTAGGCGGGGGGCCGTACAATGAGCAGTTCTTC. Amino acids: CASSLGGGPYNEQFF. The rearrangement uses TRBV7-3 and TRBJ2-1; 8 nucleotides match TRBD2. CDR1 is SGHTA and CDR2 is FQGTGA in the germline V gene. Unmatched junction bases numbered 4, after V lost 2 bases and J lost 4 bases. The CDR3 has 15 residues.